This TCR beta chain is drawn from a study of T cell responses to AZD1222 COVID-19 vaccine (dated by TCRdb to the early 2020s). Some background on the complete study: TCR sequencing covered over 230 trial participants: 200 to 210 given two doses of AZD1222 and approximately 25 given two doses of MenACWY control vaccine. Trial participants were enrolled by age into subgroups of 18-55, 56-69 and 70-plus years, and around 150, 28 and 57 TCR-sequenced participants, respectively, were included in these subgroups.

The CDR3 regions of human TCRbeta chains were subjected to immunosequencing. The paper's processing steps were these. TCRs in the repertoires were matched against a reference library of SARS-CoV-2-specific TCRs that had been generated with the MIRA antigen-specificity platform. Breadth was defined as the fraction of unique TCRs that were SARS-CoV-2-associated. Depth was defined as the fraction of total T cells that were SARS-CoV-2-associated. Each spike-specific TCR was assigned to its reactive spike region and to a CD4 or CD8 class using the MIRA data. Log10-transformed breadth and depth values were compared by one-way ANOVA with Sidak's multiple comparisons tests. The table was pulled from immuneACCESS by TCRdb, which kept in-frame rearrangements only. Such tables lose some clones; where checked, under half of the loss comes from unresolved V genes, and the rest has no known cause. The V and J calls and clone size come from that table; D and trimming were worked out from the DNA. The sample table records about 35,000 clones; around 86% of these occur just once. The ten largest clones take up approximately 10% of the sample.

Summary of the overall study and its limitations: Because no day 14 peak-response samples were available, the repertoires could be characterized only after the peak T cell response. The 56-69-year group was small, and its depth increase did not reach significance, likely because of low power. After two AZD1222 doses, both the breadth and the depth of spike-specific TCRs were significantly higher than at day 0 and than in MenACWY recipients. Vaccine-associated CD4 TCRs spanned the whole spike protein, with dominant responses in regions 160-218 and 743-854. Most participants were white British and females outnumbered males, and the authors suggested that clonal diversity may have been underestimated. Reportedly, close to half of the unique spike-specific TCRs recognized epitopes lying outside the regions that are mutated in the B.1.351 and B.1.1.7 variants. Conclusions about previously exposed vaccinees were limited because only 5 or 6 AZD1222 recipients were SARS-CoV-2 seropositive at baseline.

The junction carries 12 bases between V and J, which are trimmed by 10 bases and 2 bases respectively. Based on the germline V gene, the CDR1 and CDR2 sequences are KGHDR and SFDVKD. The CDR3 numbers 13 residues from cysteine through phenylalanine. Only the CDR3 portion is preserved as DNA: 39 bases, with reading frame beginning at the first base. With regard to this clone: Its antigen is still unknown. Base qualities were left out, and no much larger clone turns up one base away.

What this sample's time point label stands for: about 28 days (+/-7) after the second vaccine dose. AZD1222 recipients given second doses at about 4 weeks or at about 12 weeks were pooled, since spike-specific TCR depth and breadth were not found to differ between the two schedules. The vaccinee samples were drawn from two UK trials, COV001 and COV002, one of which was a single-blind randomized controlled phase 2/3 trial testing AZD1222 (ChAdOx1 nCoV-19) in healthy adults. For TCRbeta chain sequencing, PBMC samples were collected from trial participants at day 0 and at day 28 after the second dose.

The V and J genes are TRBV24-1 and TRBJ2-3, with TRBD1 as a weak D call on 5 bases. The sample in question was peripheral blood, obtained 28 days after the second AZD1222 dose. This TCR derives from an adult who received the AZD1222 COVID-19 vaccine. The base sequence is TGTGCCACATCCAACAGGCTCACAGATACGCAGTATTTT. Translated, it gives CATSNRLTDTQYF.